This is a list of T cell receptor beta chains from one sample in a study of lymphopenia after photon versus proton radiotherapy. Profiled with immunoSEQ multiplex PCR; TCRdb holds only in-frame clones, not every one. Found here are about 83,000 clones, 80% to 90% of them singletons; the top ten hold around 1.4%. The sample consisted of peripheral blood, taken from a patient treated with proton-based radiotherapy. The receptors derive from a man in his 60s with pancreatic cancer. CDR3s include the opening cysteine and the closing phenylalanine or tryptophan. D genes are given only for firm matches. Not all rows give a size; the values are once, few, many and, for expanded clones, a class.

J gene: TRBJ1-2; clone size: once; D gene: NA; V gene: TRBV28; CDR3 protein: CASSLERPTGNGYTF; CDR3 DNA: TGTGCCAGCAGTTTAGAGCGCCCGACAGGCAACGGCTACACCTTC
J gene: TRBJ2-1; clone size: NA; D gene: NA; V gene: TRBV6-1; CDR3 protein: CASSEVGASYNEQFF; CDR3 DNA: TGTGCCAGCAGTGAAGTAGGTGCCTCCTACAATGAGCAGTTCTTC
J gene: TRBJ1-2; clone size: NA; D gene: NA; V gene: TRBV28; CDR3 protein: CATSTPLAGTGIFGYTF; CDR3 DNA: TGTGCCACCTCGACGCCCCTCGCAGGGACGGGGATCTTCGGCTACACCTTC
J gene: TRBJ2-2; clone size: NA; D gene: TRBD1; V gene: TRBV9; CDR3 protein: CASSPRQGAGELFF; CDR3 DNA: TGTGCCAGCAGCCCGAGACAGGGGGCCGGGGAGCTGTTTTTT
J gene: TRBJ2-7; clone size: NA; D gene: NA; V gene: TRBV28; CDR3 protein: CASSFRRSGLAYEQYF; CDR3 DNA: TGTGCCAGCAGTTTCCGACGGTCTGGGTTAGCCTACGAGCAGTACTTC
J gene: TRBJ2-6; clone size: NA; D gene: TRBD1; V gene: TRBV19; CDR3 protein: CASSMRAGGSGANVLTF; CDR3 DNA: TGTGCCAGTAGTATGAGGGCAGGGGGCTCTGGGGCCAACGTCCTGACTTTC
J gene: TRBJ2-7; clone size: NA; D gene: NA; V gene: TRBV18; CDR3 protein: CASSPPGAQPYEQYF; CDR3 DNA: TGTGCCAGCTCACCACCGGGAGCGCAACCCTACGAGCAGTACTTC
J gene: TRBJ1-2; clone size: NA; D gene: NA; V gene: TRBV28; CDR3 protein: CALRGVSYGYTF; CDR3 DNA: TGTGCCTTGAGAGGGGTGAGCTATGGCTACACCTTC
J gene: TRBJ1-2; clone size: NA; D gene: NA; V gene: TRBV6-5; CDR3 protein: CASSYSRGNNYGYTF; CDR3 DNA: TGTGCCAGCAGTTACTCGAGGGGAAATAACTATGGCTACACCTTC
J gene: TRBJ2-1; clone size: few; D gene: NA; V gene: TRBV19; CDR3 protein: CASRGPFNEQFF; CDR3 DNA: TGTGCCAGTAGGGGCCCATTCAATGAGCAGTTCTTC
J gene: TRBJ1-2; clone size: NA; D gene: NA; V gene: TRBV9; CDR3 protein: CASSVGGRTYGYTF; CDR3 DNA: TGTGCCAGCAGCGTGGGGGGGAGGACCTATGGCTACACCTTC
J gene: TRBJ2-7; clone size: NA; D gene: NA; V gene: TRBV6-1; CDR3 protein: CASSVGAVRYEQYF; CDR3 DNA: TGTGCCAGCAGTGTTGGGGCTGTGCGGTACGAGCAGTACTTC
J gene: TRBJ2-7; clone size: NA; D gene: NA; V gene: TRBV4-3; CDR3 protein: CASSQEWAPYEQYF; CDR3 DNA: TGCGCCAGCAGCCAAGAATGGGCCCCCTACGAGCAGTACTTC
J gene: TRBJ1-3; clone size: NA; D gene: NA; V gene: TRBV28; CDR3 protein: CASSSGGGDGNTIYF; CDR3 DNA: TGTGCCAGCAGTTCCGGGGGGGGAGATGGAAACACCATATATTTT
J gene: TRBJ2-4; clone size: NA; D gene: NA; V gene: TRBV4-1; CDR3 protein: CASSQVTGSKNIQYF; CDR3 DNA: TGCGCCAGCAGCCAAGTTACAGGGTCCAAAAACATTCAGTACTTC